The 14 T cell receptor beta chains below all came from one sample that was sequenced in a study of human T cells and chemical hapten exposure. Individual cDNA molecules received unique molecular identifiers in the library. One entry per CDR3 protein, called by TCRdb with MiXCR from the reads. The sample includes about 120,000 distinct CDR3 sequences, 8% to 9.5% of them seen just once. The template was total RNA from unfractionated whole blood. Sequencing was done on a sample of whole blood. These receptors were collected from a human donor in good health. Some clones in this sample may be carry-over from other donors' samples.

This clonotype was observed a handful of times. This chain uses TRBV9 with TRBJ1-2; D remains unclear. The CDR3 contains 14 residues. Germline V gives CDR1 SGDLS, CDR2 YYNGEE. V gave up 3 bases and J gave up 0 bases, with 9 bases separating them. In DNA, the CDR3 is TGTGCCAGCAGCGCTGCGGGAACTAACTATGGCTACACCTTC. This codes for CASSAAGTNYGYTF.

V usage is TRBV6-5 and J usage is TRBJ2-7; D is uncertain. V was cut by 0 bases and J by 3 bases, with 9 bases left in between. The CDR3 has 14 residues. Germline V gene data show CDR1 as MNHEY and CDR2 as SVGAGI. This chain's CDR3 is CASSYSTVVYEQYF. CDR3 DNA: TGTGCCAGCAGTTACTCCACGGTAGTCTACGAGCAGTACTTC.

This clonotype occurred many times. The chain is built from TRBV6-5 and TRBJ1-1; D gene uncertain. The CDR3 loop spans 12 amino acids. Looked up from germline, CDR1 is MNHEY and CDR2 is SVGAGI. The V end lost 2 bases, the J end lost 1 base, and 2 bases lay between the germline ends. CDR3 sequence: CASSYRNTEAFF. The CDR3 nucleotides are TGTGCCAGCAGTTACCGGAACACTGAAGCTTTCTTT.

The sample holds many counts of this clonotype. This chain uses TRBV19 with TRBJ2-1; the match to TRBD2 covers 11 bases. The CDR3 totals 17 residues. V was clipped by 3 bases and J by 0 bases; unmatched bases: 4. From germline, CDR1 is LNHDA and CDR2 SQIVND (reference sequence). The CDR3 region has the DNA TGTGCCAGTAGTATGAGACTAGCGGGGAGCTCCTACAATGAGCAGTTCTTC. This translates into CASSMRLAGSSYNEQFF.

There are a few counts of this clonotype. The chain employs TRBV7-9 and TRBJ2-3; maybe TRBD2 (5 bases). The germline V and J ends were trimmed by 5 bases and 4 bases, with 7 bases remaining between them. The CDR3 length is 12 residues. CDR1 SEHNR and CDR2 FQNEAQ come from the germline V gene (reference sequence). For the CDR3, the DNA is TGTGCCAGCAGCCCGCGGGCAGATACGCAGTATTTT. Amino acid sequence: CASSPRADTQYF.

Many counts were recorded for this clonotype. This chain links TRBV29-1 with TRBJ2-3, with a possible D match to TRBD2 (6 bases). This CDR3 contains 15 residues. V lost 1 base and J lost 3, with 14 bases in between. Germline V gene lookup returns CDR1 SQVTM and CDR2 ANQGSEA. CDR3 DNA: TGCAGCGTTGAAGGTACGGGAGAGGCTACAGATACGCAGTATTTT. Translation: CSVEGTGEATDTQYF.

This clonotype came up a few times. The chain's CDR3 is CASRKRDRGRGETQYF. The CDR3 DNA sequence: TGTGCCAGCCGAAAGAGGGACAGGGGGCGAGGAGAGACCCAGTACTTC. The chain joins TRBV9 to TRBJ2-5, with 12 positions matching TRBD1. Germline CDR1 SGDLS, CDR2 YYNGEE. The CDR3 covers 16 residues. The trim removed 7 bases at V and 4 bases at J, leaving 11 bases unmatched.

This clonotype was picked up many times. V gene TRBV7-8 combines with J gene TRBJ1-6, with 7 bases aligning to TRBD1. From germline, CDR1 is SGHVS and CDR2 FQNEAQ. CDR3 length equals 16 residues. V trimming: 0 bases; J trimming: 9 bases; junction bases outside the gene matches: 8. The DNA for the CDR3 is TGTGCCAGCAGCTTAGCCCCCAGACAGGGTCGTTCACCCCTCCACTTT. As protein: CASSLAPRQGRSPLHF.

This clonotype was detected a few times. This chain links TRBV5-1 with TRBJ2-1; 7 bases line up with TRBD2. The germline gives CDR1 SGHRS, CDR2 YFSETQ. The CDR3 has 18 amino acids. V lost 6 bases to trimming and J lost 5 bases; unmatched junction nucleotides: 20. The CDR3 is CASTLERGGALGNNEQFF. The CDR3 DNA reads as TGCGCCAGCACTCTCGAACGGGGAGGGGCTCTGGGGAACAATGAGCAGTTCTTC.

The rearrangement uses TRBV12-3 or TRBV12-4 and TRBJ2-2, with a weak D call TRBD1 (5 bases). CDR3 size: 13 residues. Deletions cut 8 bases from V and 6 bases from J, with 13 bases between. In nucleotides, the CDR3 is TGTGCCAGCCATGGGGCGCTTGCCGGGGAGCTGTTTTTT. As protein: CASHGALAGELFF.

This clonotype occurred a few times. J is TRBJ1-5 and V is TRBV20-1, with 8 bases identical to TRBD1. The CDR3 is made up of 13 amino acids. Trimming took 5 bases from V and 7 from J; bases not matched to a gene: 7. CDR1 DFQATT and CDR2 SNEGSKA come from the germline V gene (reference sequence). CDR3 loop: CSAQQGVLQPQHF. The CDR3 DNA reads as TGCAGTGCTCAACAGGGGGTTTTGCAGCCCCAGCATTTT.

Only a few counts were recorded for this clonotype. V is TRBV12-3 or TRBV12-4 and J is TRBJ1-1; D is possibly TRBD1 (6 bases). V lost 7 bases, J lost 1 base, and 19 bases lay in between. There are 16 residues in the CDR3. CDR3 loop: CASTPGPTGQNTEAFF. The CDR3, as DNA: TGTGCCAGCACTCCCGGTCCCACAGGGCAGAACACTGAAGCTTTCTTT.

This clonotype was seen a few times. V usage is TRBV19 and J usage is TRBJ1-5, with TRBD1 matching over 11 bases. Germline values: CDR1 LNHDA, CDR2 SQIVND (reference sequence). This CDR3 is 17 amino acids long. Trimming at V came to 6 bases and at J to 6 bases, leaving 13 bases not matched to a gene. The CDR3 nucleotides are TGTGCCAGTAGCGAAGAGGGGACAGGGGGAGATTTTCAGCCCCAGCATTTT. Its translation: CASSEEGTGGDFQPQHF.

The rearrangement joins TRBV12-3 or TRBV12-4 to TRBJ2-1; no definite D call. This CDR3 region has 12 residues. Trimming removed 4 bases at V and 7 bases at J, with 8 bases between. This CDR3 is CASSSRVNEQFF. As DNA, the CDR3 is TGTGCCAGCAGTTCCAGAGTAAATGAGCAGTTCTTC.